Listed below are T cell receptor beta chains from one sample, sequenced in a study of blood T cell repertoires in COVID-19. Data came from immunoSEQ multiplex PCR; TCRdb stores just in-frame clones and leaves some out. The sample consists of fewer than 250,000 clones, more than 60% of them appearing once. The sample consisted of peripheral blood. The receptors come from a woman aged 50 to 60 with acute or convalescent COVID-19. Both conserved end residues are part of each CDR3. The D gene is left open where the match is weak. For some rows the clone size is stated as once, few or many, or as a class when expanded; others skip it.

v_call: TRBV10-3; j_call: TRBJ2-7; clone_size: NA; d_call: NA; cdr3_aa: CAISEGNAGPYEQYF; cdr3_nt: TGTGCCATCAGTGAGGGGAACGCAGGGCCCTACGAGCAGTACTTC
v_call: TRBV25-1; j_call: TRBJ2-1; clone_size: NA; d_call: NA; cdr3_aa: CASRGAYNEQFF; cdr3_nt: TGTGCCAGCAGGGGAGCTTACAATGAGCAGTTCTTC
v_call: TRBV28; j_call: TRBJ2-3; clone_size: NA; d_call: NA; cdr3_aa: CASSSQVDTQYF; cdr3_nt: TGTGCCAGCAGTTCACAGGTAGATACGCAGTATTTT
v_call: TRBV19; j_call: TRBJ1-1; clone_size: NA; d_call: NA; cdr3_aa: CASSIAGMLNTEAFF; cdr3_nt: TGTGCCAGTAGTATAGCAGGGATGTTGAACACTGAAGCTTTCTTT
v_call: TRBV27; j_call: TRBJ2-7; clone_size: NA; d_call: TRBD2; cdr3_aa: CASTWTSGRDEQYF; cdr3_nt: TGTGCCAGCACTTGGACTAGCGGGAGGGACGAGCAGTACTTC
v_call: TRBV19; j_call: TRBJ2-1; clone_size: NA; d_call: NA; cdr3_aa: CASKEHSYNEQFF; cdr3_nt: TGTGCCAGTAAAGAGCACTCCTACAATGAGCAGTTCTTC
v_call: TRBV18; j_call: TRBJ2-7; clone_size: NA; d_call: TRBD1; cdr3_aa: CASSPERQGYEQYF; cdr3_nt: TGTGCCAGCTCACCAGAGCGACAGGGCTACGAGCAGTACTTC
v_call: TRBV6-5; j_call: TRBJ2-1; clone_size: NA; d_call: NA; cdr3_aa: CASSLGHYNEQFF; cdr3_nt: TGTGCCAGCAGTTTGGGACACTACAATGAGCAGTTCTTC
v_call: TRBV7-2; j_call: TRBJ1-2; clone_size: NA; d_call: NA; cdr3_aa: CASSPRLTDSYGYTF; cdr3_nt: TGTGCCAGCAGCCCGAGATTGACGGACTCCTATGGCTACACCTTC
v_call: TRBV11-2; j_call: TRBJ2-1; clone_size: NA; d_call: TRBD2; cdr3_aa: CASSLGAGANNEQFF; cdr3_nt: TGTGCCAGCAGCTTAGGAGCGGGGGCTAACAATGAGCAGTTCTTC
v_call: TRBV18; j_call: TRBJ2-3; clone_size: NA; d_call: NA; cdr3_aa: CASSQQASTDTQYF; cdr3_nt: TGTGCCAGCTCGCAACAGGCCAGCACAGATACGCAGTATTTT
v_call: TRBV5-1; j_call: TRBJ1-1; clone_size: NA; d_call: NA; cdr3_aa: CASSPRGGDTEAFF; cdr3_nt: TGCGCCAGCAGCCCAAGGGGAGGGGACACTGAAGCTTTCTTT
v_call: TRBV5-1; j_call: TRBJ2-7; clone_size: NA; d_call: NA; cdr3_aa: CASSWGTTSYEQYF; cdr3_nt: TGCGCCAGCAGCTGGGGGACAACCTCCTACGAGCAGTACTTC
v_call: TRBV12-3/TRBV12-4; j_call: TRBJ2-2; clone_size: few; d_call: NA; cdr3_aa: CASSLFDTGELFF; cdr3_nt: TGTGCCAGCAGTTTATTCGACACCGGGGAGCTGTTTTTT
v_call: TRBV7-2; j_call: TRBJ1-2; clone_size: NA; d_call: NA; cdr3_aa: CASSLANRENYGYTF; cdr3_nt: TGTGCCAGCAGCTTAGCGAACAGGGAGAACTATGGCTACACCTTC
v_call: TRBV10-3; j_call: TRBJ1-1; clone_size: once; d_call: TRBD1; cdr3_aa: CAISADRGTTEAFF; cdr3_nt: TGTGCCATCAGTGCGGACAGGGGGACCACTGAAGCTTTCTTT
v_call: TRBV29-1; j_call: TRBJ1-6; clone_size: NA; d_call: TRBD1; cdr3_aa: CSVTDRENSPLHF; cdr3_nt: TGCAGCGTGACCGACAGGGAGAATTCACCCCTCCACTTT
v_call: TRBV21-1; j_call: TRBJ2-7; clone_size: NA; d_call: NA; cdr3_aa: CASSKVEPQGKGLSYEQYF; cdr3_nt: TGTGCCAGCAGCAAAGTGGAACCTCAGGGAAAAGGGCTCTCCTACGAGCAGTACTTC
v_call: TRBV6-5; j_call: TRBJ2-1; clone_size: NA; d_call: TRBD1; cdr3_aa: CASSSGTGSRYNEQFF; cdr3_nt: TGTGCCAGCAGTTCCGGGACAGGGAGTAGGTACAATGAGCAGTTCTTC
v_call: TRBV6-6; j_call: TRBJ1-1; clone_size: NA; d_call: NA; cdr3_aa: CASSLVSAAFF; cdr3_nt: TGTGCCAGCAGTCTAGTAAGTGCCGCTTTCTTT
v_call: TRBV5-5; j_call: TRBJ1-2; clone_size: NA; d_call: NA; cdr3_aa: CASSPNRDFGYTF; cdr3_nt: TGTGCCAGCAGCCCCAACCGAGATTTTGGCTACACCTTC
v_call: TRBV30; j_call: TRBJ2-1; clone_size: NA; d_call: TRBD2; cdr3_aa: CAWTSGRAGEQFF; cdr3_nt: TGTGCCTGGACTAGCGGGAGGGCCGGGGAGCAGTTCTTC
v_call: TRBV30; j_call: TRBJ2-7; clone_size: NA; d_call: NA; cdr3_aa: CAWSAGVYEQYF; cdr3_nt: TGTGCCTGGAGTGCCGGAGTCTACGAGCAGTACTTC
v_call: TRBV27; j_call: TRBJ1-5; clone_size: NA; d_call: TRBD1; cdr3_aa: CASSLHFPTGGEYQPQHF; cdr3_nt: TGTGCCAGCAGTTTACACTTTCCGACAGGGGGAGAGTATCAGCCCCAGCATTTT
v_call: TRBV28; j_call: TRBJ2-1; clone_size: NA; d_call: TRBD2; cdr3_aa: CASSTSGTYNEQFF; cdr3_nt: TGTGCCAGCAGTACTAGCGGGACCTACAATGAGCAGTTCTTC
v_call: TRBV28; j_call: TRBJ1-1; clone_size: NA; d_call: TRBD1; cdr3_aa: CASSRQGATEAFF; cdr3_nt: TGTGCCAGCAGCAGACAGGGCGCAACTGAAGCTTTCTTT
v_call: TRBV19; j_call: TRBJ2-3; clone_size: NA; d_call: TRBD1; cdr3_aa: CASTDRASTDTQYF; cdr3_nt: TGTGCCAGTACGGACAGGGCTAGCACAGATACGCAGTATTTT
v_call: TRBV30; j_call: TRBJ1-1; clone_size: NA; d_call: NA; cdr3_aa: CAWSGKGVPVTEAFF; cdr3_nt: TGTGCCTGGAGTGGCAAGGGGGTACCAGTCACTGAAGCTTTCTTT
v_call: TRBV12-5; j_call: TRBJ2-5; clone_size: NA; d_call: TRBD1; cdr3_aa: CASGLVLGGGQETQYF; cdr3_nt: TGTGCTAGTGGTTTGGTATTAGGGGGCGGTCAAGAGACCCAGTACTTC
v_call: TRBV7-2; j_call: TRBJ2-1; clone_size: NA; d_call: NA; cdr3_aa: CASSSQSVLNEQFF; cdr3_nt: TGTGCCAGCAGCTCCCAAAGCGTGTTGAATGAGCAGTTCTTC
v_call: TRBV4-3; j_call: TRBJ2-1; clone_size: NA; d_call: NA; cdr3_aa: CASSQETAGSSEQFF; cdr3_nt: TGCGCCAGCAGCCAAGAAACCGCCGGGAGTTCTGAGCAGTTCTTC
v_call: TRBV29-1; j_call: TRBJ2-1; clone_size: NA; d_call: TRBD2; cdr3_aa: CSVSGTSGSSYNEQFF; cdr3_nt: TGCAGCGTTTCCGGGACTAGCGGAAGCTCCTACAATGAGCAGTTCTTC
v_call: TRBV14; j_call: TRBJ1-4; clone_size: NA; d_call: NA; cdr3_aa: CASSSYLGATNEKLFF; cdr3_nt: TGTGCCAGCAGCAGCTACCTAGGGGCAACTAATGAAAAACTGTTTTTT
v_call: TRBV24-1; j_call: TRBJ2-7; clone_size: NA; d_call: NA; cdr3_aa: CATSTDRTYEQYF; cdr3_nt: TGTGCCACCAGCACAGACAGGACTTACGAGCAGTACTTC
v_call: TRBV5-1; j_call: TRBJ1-6; clone_size: NA; d_call: NA; cdr3_aa: CASSWGEQANSPLHF; cdr3_nt: TGCGCCAGCAGCTGGGGGGAACAGGCAAATTCACCCCTCCACTTT
v_call: TRBV27; j_call: TRBJ2-7; clone_size: NA; d_call: TRBD1; cdr3_aa: CASSFAGTATYEQYF; cdr3_nt: TGTGCCAGCAGTTTCGCCGGGACAGCTACCTACGAGCAGTACTTC
v_call: TRBV24-1; j_call: TRBJ1-4; clone_size: once; d_call: NA; cdr3_aa: CATQDAAEKLFF; cdr3_nt: TGTGCCACCCAAGACGCGGCTGAAAAACTGTTTTTT
v_call: TRBV6-1; j_call: TRBJ2-7; clone_size: NA; d_call: NA; cdr3_aa: CASSEDRRGDEQYF; cdr3_nt: TGTGCCAGCAGTGAGGACAGGCGGGGTGACGAGCAGTACTTC
v_call: TRBV6-5; j_call: TRBJ2-7; clone_size: NA; d_call: NA; cdr3_aa: CASRNRAEQYF; cdr3_nt: TGTGCCAGCAGGAACAGGGCCGAGCAGTACTTC
v_call: TRBV7-2; j_call: TRBJ1-6; clone_size: NA; d_call: NA; cdr3_aa: CASSLSGRSHHF; cdr3_nt: TGTGCCAGCAGCTTATCAGGGCGCTCTCACCACTTT
v_call: TRBV28; j_call: TRBJ2-5; clone_size: NA; d_call: NA; cdr3_aa: CASSQIRGPRTQYF; cdr3_nt: TGTGCCAGCAGTCAGATCAGGGGCCCAAGGACCCAGTACTTC
v_call: TRBV28; j_call: TRBJ2-1; clone_size: NA; d_call: TRBD2; cdr3_aa: CASSLRGAGGYEQFF; cdr3_nt: TGTGCCAGCAGTCTCCGGGGAGCGGGAGGTTATGAGCAGTTCTTC
v_call: TRBV6-5; j_call: TRBJ1-1; clone_size: NA; d_call: NA; cdr3_aa: CASSYSIQGNTEAFF; cdr3_nt: TGTGCCAGCAGTTACTCGATACAGGGAAACACTGAAGCTTTCTTT
v_call: TRBV27; j_call: TRBJ2-2; clone_size: NA; d_call: TRBD1; cdr3_aa: CASRLTGGRTGELFF; cdr3_nt: TGTGCCAGCAGGCTAACAGGGGGCAGGACCGGGGAGCTGTTTTTT
v_call: TRBV7-7; j_call: TRBJ2-2; clone_size: NA; d_call: TRBD2; cdr3_aa: CASSLVAGVAGELFF; cdr3_nt: TGTGCCAGCAGCTTAGTTGCGGGAGTCGCCGGGGAGCTGTTTTTT
v_call: TRBV5-1; j_call: TRBJ1-1; clone_size: NA; d_call: NA; cdr3_aa: CASSYGAGGTEAFF; cdr3_nt: TGCGCCAGCAGCTATGGGGCCGGGGGGACTGAAGCTTTCTTT
v_call: TRBV7-2; j_call: TRBJ2-7; clone_size: NA; d_call: TRBD1; cdr3_aa: CASSLATGVDEQYF; cdr3_nt: TGTGCCAGCAGCTTAGCGACAGGGGTGGACGAGCAGTACTTC
v_call: TRBV9; j_call: TRBJ1-2; clone_size: NA; d_call: NA; cdr3_aa: CASSARQVPDGYTF; cdr3_nt: TGTGCCAGCAGCGCCCGACAGGTCCCTGATGGCTACACCTTC
v_call: TRBV2; j_call: TRBJ1-5; clone_size: NA; d_call: NA; cdr3_aa: CASSRTGIQPQHF; cdr3_nt: TGTGCCAGCAGTCGTACAGGGATTCAGCCCCAGCATTTT
v_call: TRBV5-1; j_call: TRBJ1-4; clone_size: NA; d_call: TRBD1; cdr3_aa: CASSLEGQRGEKLFF; cdr3_nt: TGCGCCAGCAGCTTGGAGGGACAGCGGGGGGAAAAACTGTTTTTT